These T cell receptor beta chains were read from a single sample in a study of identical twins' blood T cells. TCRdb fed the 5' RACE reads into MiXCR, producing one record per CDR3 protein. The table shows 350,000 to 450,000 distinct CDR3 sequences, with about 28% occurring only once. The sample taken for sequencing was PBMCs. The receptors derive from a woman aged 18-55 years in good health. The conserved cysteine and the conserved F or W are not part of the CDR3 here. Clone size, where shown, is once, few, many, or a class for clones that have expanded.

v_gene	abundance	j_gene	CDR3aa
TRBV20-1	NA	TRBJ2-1	SARGPPGEQF
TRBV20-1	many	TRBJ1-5	SARIGGNQPQH
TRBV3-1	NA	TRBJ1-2	ASSLRDRSDSRGYT
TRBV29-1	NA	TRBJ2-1	SVDIGTTSNEQF
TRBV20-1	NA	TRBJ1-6	SARRGVSPLH
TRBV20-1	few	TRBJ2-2	SARWRGGPNTGELF
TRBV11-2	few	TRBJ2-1	ASSLGWTGAGVYNEQF
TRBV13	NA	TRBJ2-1	ASSLRGLSNEQF
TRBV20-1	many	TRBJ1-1	SANTTEAF
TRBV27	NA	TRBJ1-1	ASSLLGKPEAF
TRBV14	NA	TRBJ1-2	ASSQDLTTNYGYT
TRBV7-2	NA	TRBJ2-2	ASSSIVAGELF
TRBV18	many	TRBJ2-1	ASSPTSGTYNEQF
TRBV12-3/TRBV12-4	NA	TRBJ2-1	ASSLGQGGGYNEQF
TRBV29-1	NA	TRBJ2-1	SVVPSGRYNEQF
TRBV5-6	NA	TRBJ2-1	ASSLMEWLANNEQF
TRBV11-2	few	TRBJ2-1	ASSSSFYNQSYNEQF
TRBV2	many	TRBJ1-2	ARVQGNYGYT
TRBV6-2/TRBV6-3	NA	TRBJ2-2	ASGLKEHGELF
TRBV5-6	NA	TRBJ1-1	ASSWGQGFSEAF
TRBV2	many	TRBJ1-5	ASSDRRPLPQH
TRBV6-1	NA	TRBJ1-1	ASRTIWETEAF
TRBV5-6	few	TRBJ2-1	ASSQLEVEQF
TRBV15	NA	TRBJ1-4	ATSRAGAAGSEKLF
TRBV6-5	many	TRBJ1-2	ASSYSSRVGGYT
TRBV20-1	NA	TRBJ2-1	SARTLVAENNEQF
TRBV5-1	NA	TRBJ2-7	ASSSTGQTYEQY
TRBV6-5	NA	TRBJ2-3	ASTRSTYTDTQY
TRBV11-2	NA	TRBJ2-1	ASSPGRGYEQF
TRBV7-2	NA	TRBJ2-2	ASSLAHLARDTGELF
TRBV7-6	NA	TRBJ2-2	ANSLTSRDRLSELF
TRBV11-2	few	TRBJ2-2	ASSLDRLPGELF
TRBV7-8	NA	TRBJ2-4	ASSSDRVGIQY
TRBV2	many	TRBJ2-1	ASSGGPPSGF
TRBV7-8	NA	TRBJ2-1	ASSSEFYRGGTEQF
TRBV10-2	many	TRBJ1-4	ASSDSGYEKLF
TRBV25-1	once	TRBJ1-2	ASSEYAAGGGCT
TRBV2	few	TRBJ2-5	ASNNRDRTETQY
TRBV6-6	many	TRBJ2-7	ASSYGAAVKSYEQY
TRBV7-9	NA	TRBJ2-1	ASSLATEEQF
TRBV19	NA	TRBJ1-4	ASSARRSANEKLF
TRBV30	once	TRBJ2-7	AHGRYEQY
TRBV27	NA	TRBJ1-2	ASSSRQGVLGYT
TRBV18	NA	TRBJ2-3	ASSPTGVDTQY
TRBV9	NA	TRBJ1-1	ASSGLLNTEAF
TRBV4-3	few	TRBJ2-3	ASSQEGPGRAQY
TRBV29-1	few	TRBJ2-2	SVEVRDTGELF
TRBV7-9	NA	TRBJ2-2	ASSLKGLAGPHTGELF
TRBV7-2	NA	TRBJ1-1	ASSPVGRGNTEAF
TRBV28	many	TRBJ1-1	ASSRGIPGAF
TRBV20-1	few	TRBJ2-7	SVWDPTGHEQY
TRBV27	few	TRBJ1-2	ASSLSRMGRYGYT
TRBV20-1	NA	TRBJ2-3	SARKVSESTDTQY
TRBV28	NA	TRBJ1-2	ASSFQGVGYT
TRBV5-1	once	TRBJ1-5	ASSWGTGGNQPQH
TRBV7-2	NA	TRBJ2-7	ASSFQGLIYEQY
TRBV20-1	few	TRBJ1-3	SAYTSGNTIY
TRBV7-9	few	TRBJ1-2	ASSLQGLYGYT
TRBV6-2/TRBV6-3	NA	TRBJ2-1	ASRREGSYNEQF